This T cell receptor (beta chain) was identified during a study of T cell responses to AZD1222 COVID-19 vaccine. Clones were sequenced by immunoSEQ multiplex PCR, and TCRdb holds only the in-frame ones, with some missing. Found here are roughly 150,000 clones, approximately 90% of them singletons; the top ten hold 1% to 1.5%. The table lists this clone with a count of one. Its matching antigen is unknown. Study-wide results and limits: Most donors were white British, females outnumbered males, and clonal diversity was possibly underestimated. Samples come after the peak T cell response, not at day 14.

Germline CDR1 is SNHLY and CDR2 is FYNNEI. The CDR3 length is 15 residues. V gave up 5 bases and J gave up 7 bases; unmatched junction bases: 11. Source: peripheral blood, taken 28 days after the second AZD1222 dose. The clonotype was recovered from an adult who received the AZD1222 COVID-19 vaccine. V usage is TRBV2 and J usage is TRBJ2-1, with TRBD1 matching 7 bases. In DNA, the CDR3 is TGTGCCAGCAGTCGGACAGGTGGTAAGGCGAATGAGCAGTTCTTC. It yields the protein CASSRTGGKANEQFF.